Shown below are 3 T cell receptor beta chains from a single sample sequenced in a study of cytomegalovirus exposure and HLA in healthy donors. The PCR had 60 Vbeta and 13 Jbeta primers. TCRdb's table, derived via immunoSEQ multiplex PCR, lists solely in-frame clones and lacks some. This sample carries about 200,000 clones, about 70% of them seen once, and the ten largest clones take roughly 1.9%. Sequencing was carried out using PBMCs. These receptors were collected from a woman in her 30s in good health and CMV-seronegative.

V and J are TRBV6-4 and TRBJ2-1; 9 nucleotides agree with TRBD2. The length of the CDR3 is 15 residues. Germline CDR1 is MRHNA and CDR2 is SNTAGT. Trimming took 4 bases from V and 5 from J; bases not matched to a gene: 6. The DNA for the CDR3 is TGTGCCAGCAGTGGAACTAGCGGGCGCCACAATGAGCAGTTCTTC. As protein: CASSGTSGRHNEQFF.

The chain carries TRBV18 and TRBJ2-1; unclear D gene. The V gene lost 1 base and the J gene lost 12 bases, with 10 bases spanning the gap. Germline CDR1 reads KGHSH; CDR2 reads LQKENI. This CDR3 spans 12 amino acids. This chain's CDR3 is CASSPQARWQFF. CDR3 coding DNA: TGTGCCAGCTCACCACAGGCGAGGTGGCAGTTCTTC.

The chain joins TRBV2 to TRBJ1-2; D unresolved. The V end was cut by 4 bases, the J end by 0 bases, with 6 bases between. Germline V gene sequence: CDR1 SNHLY, CDR2 FYNNEI. The length of the CDR3 is 13 residues. The CDR3 loop is CASSATANYGYTF. For the CDR3, the DNA is TGTGCCAGCAGTGCAACAGCTAACTATGGCTACACCTTC.